Here is one TCR beta chain with its context. Its antigen is unknown. The data belong to a study of vaccination and CD4 T cells after COVID-19. About the research overall: Those taking part got two shots of either the BNT162b2 or the mRNA-1273 vaccine. Investigators stimulated cells with overlapping spike peptides drawn from SARS-CoV-2, HCoV-NL63, HCoV-OC43 and HCoV-229E.

The Oncomine TCR Beta short-read assay generated sequence data from the DNA of cultured CD4+ T cells. TCRdb itself ran the PCR reads through MiXCR, one entry per CDR3 protein. Among a few thousand distinct CDR3 sequences, around 20% were seen once, and the ten largest hold 16%. Stated treatment: approximately 11-day PBMC culture with coronavirus spike peptide pools or control peptides (ViraFEST assay). After being plated at a few million per well, PBMCs were cultured with approximately 9.4 IU/ml IL-2 and 10 ug/ml peptide pools. This clonotype was sampled from a human donor who had recovered from COVID-19. Material for sequencing was CD4+ T cells from blood, cultured in vitro.

CDR3 residues: CASSFAGAEQPQHF. The DNA for the CDR3 is TGTGCCAGCAGTTTTGCAGGGGCAGAACAGCCCCAGCATTTT. The chain couples TRBV12-3 or TRBV12-4 to TRBJ1-5; tentative D call: TRBD1 (6 bases). The CDR3 has 14 residues. V was pared by 3 bases and J by 7 bases, with 13 bases between.